The clone carrying this T cell receptor beta chain was observed a single time. The sample comes from a study of control samples from healthy donors and cancer patients. This CDR3 spans 15 amino acids. Germline V CDR1 and CDR2: SGHTA, FQGNSA. Trimming at V came to 3 bases and at J to 0 bases, leaving 5 bases not matched to a gene. Using immunoSEQ multiplex PCR, the repertoire was profiled, and TCRdb retains in-frame clones only, with some absent. This table has 65,000 to 90,000 clones, roughly 86% appearing once. Sequenced sample: blood. The TCR originated in a man over 45 in good health. This rearrangement joins TRBV7-2 to TRBJ2-7, with 7 bases lining up with TRBD2. The CDR3 reads CASSFTSGTSYEQYF. The CDR3 DNA is TGTGCCAGCAGCTTCACCAGCGGGACCTCCTACGAGCAGTACTTC.